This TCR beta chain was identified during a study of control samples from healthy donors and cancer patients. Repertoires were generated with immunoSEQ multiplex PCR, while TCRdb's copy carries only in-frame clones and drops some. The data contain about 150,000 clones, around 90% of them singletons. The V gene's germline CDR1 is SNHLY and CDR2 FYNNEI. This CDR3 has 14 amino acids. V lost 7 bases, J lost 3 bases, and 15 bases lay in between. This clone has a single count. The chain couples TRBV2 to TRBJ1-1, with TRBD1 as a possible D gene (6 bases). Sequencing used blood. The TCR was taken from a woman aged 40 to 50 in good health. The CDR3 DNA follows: TGTGCCAGCACCCGACAGGTTAAGGACACTGAAGCTTTCTTT. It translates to CASTRQVKDTEAFF.